The 27 T cell receptor beta chains in this list originate from one sample, sequenced in a study of T cell clonality in common variable immunodeficiency. The table came from immunoSEQ multiplex PCR; TCRdb's copy has only in-frame clones and leaves some out. Singletons are absent from the sample, which has approximately 64,000 clones. The specimen sequenced was peripheral blood mononuclear cells. All receptors derive from a person aged 18 to 75 in good health.

This clone was recorded many times. The read terminates 3 residues before the CDR3 end, so the remaining end is supplied by the germline J gene. The genes are TRBV5-1 and TRBJ2-1, with unresolved D. This CDR3 has 15 residues. Germline CDR1 is SGHRS and CDR2 is YFSETQ. V lost 0 bases and J lost 0, with 7 bases in between. The CDR3 DNA, read in part, is TGCGCCAGCAGCTTGGAATCCGGCTCCTACAATGAG. Its translation is CASSLESGSYNE. The CDR3 in full is CASSLESGSYNEQFF.

There are many counts of this clone. The missing CDR3 end, 3 residues past where the read stops, is filled in from the germline J gene. The chain is built from TRBV11-2 and TRBJ1-2; no reliable D call. This CDR3 has 14 amino acids. Germline V gives CDR1 SGHAT, CDR2 FQNNGV. The V and J ends lost 5 bases and 7 bases respectively, with 17 bases between them. The sequenced CDR3 bases are TGTGCCAGCAGCACGGGGTCAGAAGGATCTGGC. This translates into CASSTGSEGSG. In full, the CDR3 reads CASSTGSEGSGYTF.

This clone has ten or more counts. The read terminates 3 residues ahead of where the CDR3 ends, so the germline J gene completes it. This rearrangement joins TRBV30 to TRBJ1-5, with D uncertain. This CDR3 contains 15 residues. Trimming cost V 4 bases and J 4 bases, with 17 bases left between them. CDR1 is GTSNPN, CDR2 SVGIG, per germline (reference sequence). The CDR3 region is CAWTLSGGGNQPQHF. Partial CDR3 DNA: TGTGCCTGGACCCTTTCCGGCGGCGGGAATCAGCCC.

This clone has a count of ten or more. The sequence runs out 3 residues before the end of the CDR3; the remainder is reconstructed from the germline J gene. J is TRBJ1-6 and V is TRBV7-3; TRBD1 aligns across 8 bases. Per germline, CDR1 SGHTA and CDR2 FQGTGA. V shed 5 bases and J 5 bases; nucleotides not matched to a gene: 11. This CDR3 region has 17 residues. The CDR3 reads CASSPSRTGSDNSPLHF. Partial CDR3 DNA: TGTGCCAGCAGCCCCAGTAGGACAGGGTCCGATAATTCACCC.

Of note for this clone: The CDR3 goes on 3 residues after the read ends, and that part is filled in from the germline J gene. This rearrangement joins TRBV18 to TRBJ2-7, with D perhaps TRBD2 (7 bases). The ends were cut back, 1 base at V and 3 bases at J, with 16 bases in the middle. There are 16 residues in the CDR3. Germline values: CDR1 KGHSH, CDR2 LQKENI. The covered CDR3 bases are TGTGCCAGCTCACCACAACAACAGGGACTACACTACGAG. It specifies CASSPQQQGLHYE. The complete CDR3 reads CASSPQQQGLHYEQYF.

The table lists this clone with many counts. The CDR3 end is not reached by the read, which stops 3 residues before it; the germline J gene fills it in. The gene calls are TRBV12-3 or TRBV12-4 and TRBJ2-7, with 9 nucleotides matching TRBD1. This CDR3 contains 14 residues. V shed 6 bases and J 5 bases; nucleotides not matched to a gene: 8. The CDR3 sequence is CASSPGQGPNEQYF. The CDR3 bases that were read are TGTGCCAGCAGCCCGGGACAGGGACCCAACGAG.

This clone was seen ten or more times. The read gets to within 3 residues of the CDR3 end, and the germline J gene fills in the rest. The chain uses TRBV30 and TRBJ1-3; TRBD1 might be the D (5 bases). This CDR3 contains 13 residues. The germline V gene has CDR1 GTSNPN and CDR2 SVGIG (reference sequence). Trimming cost V 8 bases and J 4 bases, with 15 bases left between them. The CDR3 spells CAGGLGLGNTIYF. The sequenced CDR3 bases are TGTGCCGGGGGACTGGGCCTGGGAAACACC.

This clone was observed at least ten times. The sequenced fragment ends 3 residues before the CDR3 boundary, so the rest is inferred from the germline J gene. The V and J genes are TRBV5-8 and TRBJ1-4, with no clear D. Trimming cost V 1 base and J 8 bases, with 15 bases left between them. Germline V gene lookup returns CDR1 SGHTS and CDR2 YDEGEE. The CDR3 runs to 15 residues. CDR3 in amino acids: CASSLYRRGGEKLFF. CDR3 DNA, as far as it was read: TGTGCCAGCAGCTTGTACCGACGCGGCGGGGAAAAA.

This clone has ten or more counts. The observed sequence ends 3 residues before the CDR3 terminus, with the missing tail filled in from the germline J gene. The J gene is TRBJ2-7, the V gene TRBV18, with D maybe TRBD1 (6 bases). This CDR3 contains 13 residues. Germline loops: CDR1 KGHSH, CDR2 LQKENI. Between the trimmed V and J ends, which lost 3 bases and 3 bases, there was a span of 9 bases. The sequenced part of the CDR3 DNA is TGTGCCAGCTCACCGGACAGTAACTACGAG. Its translation is CASSPDSNYE. The CDR3 reads in full as CASSPDSNYEQYF.

This clone came up many times. The read is 3 residues too short to cover the CDR3 end, so that end is filled in from the germline J gene. The chain employs TRBV29-1 and TRBJ2-1; 14 bases line up with TRBD2. Germline V gene data show CDR1 as SQVTM and CDR2 as ANQGSEA. CDR3 length: 15 residues. The V segment lost 8 bases and the J segment 9 bases; nucleotides outside the gene matches: 12. Incomplete CDR3 DNA: TGCAGCCTGATTGGGGGGACTAGCGGGAGACTTGAG. Amino acid sequence: CSLIGGTSGRLE. The full CDR3 reads CSLIGGTSGRLEQFF.

This clone was recorded at least ten times. Coverage ceases 3 residues before the CDR3 finishes, and the germline J gene fills in the end. The V call is TRBV5-1, the J call TRBJ2-7; D is perhaps TRBD1 (6 bases). The V gene lost 4 bases and the J gene lost 0 bases, with 17 bases spanning the gap. The CDR3 runs 16 residues. The V gene's germline CDR1 is SGHRS and CDR2 YFSETQ. The CDR3 protein is CASSRVPRDTSYEQYF. Incomplete CDR3 DNA: TGCGCCAGCAGCCGTGTCCCCCGGGACACCTCCTACGAG.

Notes on this clone: The DNA ends 3 residues before the CDR3 does, and the rest of the CDR3 is filled in from the germline J gene. The V call is TRBV2, the J call TRBJ1-5; 8 positions match TRBD1. There are 16 residues in the CDR3. Germline V lookup: CDR1 SNHLY, CDR2 FYNNEI. V was pared by 0 bases and J by 4 bases, with 5 bases of the junction left unmatched. CDR3 loop: CASSEAWDRQNQPQHF. The CDR3 DNA, read in part, is TGTGCCAGCAGTGAAGCTTGGGACAGGCAAAATCAGCCC. Full variable domain (missing parts from reference TRBV2 and TRBJ1-5): EPEVTQTPSHQVTQMGQEVILRCVPISNHLYFYWYRQILGQKVEFLVSFYNNEISEKSEIFDDQFSVERPDGSNFTLKIRSTKLEDSAMYFCASSEAWDRQNQPQHFGDGTRLSIL.

This clone was recorded at least ten times. The read terminates 3 residues before the CDR3 end, so the remaining end is supplied by the germline J gene. This rearrangement joins TRBV6-1 to TRBJ2-7; TRBD1 might be the D (6 bases). This CDR3 contains 13 residues. CDR1 and CDR2 (germline): MNHNS, SASEGT. Trimming cost V 3 bases and J 5 bases, with 11 bases left between them. The CDR3 DNA, read in part, is TGTGCCAGCAGTGAGACAGGTATCCACGAG. It translates to CASSETGIHE. The full CDR3 reads CASSETGIHEQYF.

About this clone itself: The read ends 3 residues before the CDR3 terminus; that terminus is restored from the germline J gene. This chain connects TRBV7-8 to TRBJ2-7, with 11 bases that match TRBD2. The V gene's germline CDR1 is SGHVS and CDR2 FQNEAQ. V lost 5 bases, J lost 2 bases, and 5 bases stayed unmatched. The CDR3 is made up of 15 amino acids. The CDR3 here is CASSLIAGGPYEQYF. The DNA read from the CDR3 is TGTGCCAGCAGCCTGATAGCGGGAGGGCCCTACGAG.

This clone was found many times. The read comes to an end 3 residues before the CDR3 does, leaving the germline J gene to fill in the end. This rearrangement joins TRBV6-2 or TRBV6-3 to TRBJ2-3; 11 bases fit TRBD2. The CDR3 extends over 14 amino acids. CDR1 is MNHEY and CDR2 is SVGEGT in the germline V gene. V was clipped by 7 bases and J by 2 bases; unmatched bases: 2. The CDR3 loop reads CASKLAGDTDTQYF. The part of the CDR3 DNA that was read is TGTGCCAGCAAACTAGCGGGGGACACAGATACG.

This clone appeared many times. Read sequence stops 3 residues before the CDR3 end, and the germline J gene provides the missing end. The rearrangement joins TRBV5-1 to TRBJ1-2, with TRBD1 matching over 7 bases. This CDR3 has 15 residues. Germline CDR1 is SGHRS and CDR2 is YFSETQ. V lost 0 bases, J lost 6 bases, and 8 bases stayed unmatched. CDR3 sequence reads: CASSLEGGAINGYTF. The sequenced part of the CDR3 DNA is TGCGCCAGCAGCTTGGAAGGGGGCGCGATAAATGGC.

This clone has at least ten counts. The read is 3 residues too short to cover the CDR3 end, so that end is filled in from the germline J gene. The rearrangement uses TRBV12-3 or TRBV12-4 and TRBJ2-3; D ambiguous. There are 14 residues in the CDR3. The ends were cut back, 1 base at V and 2 bases at J, with 7 bases in the middle. CDR3 residues: CASSLDTATDTQYF. Partial CDR3 DNA: TGTGCCAGCAGTTTAGATACAGCCACAGATACG.

Regarding this clone: The read stops 3 residues short of the end of the CDR3; the missing end is completed from the germline J gene. V is TRBV5-1 and J is TRBJ2-1; 9 bases align to TRBD2. CDR1 and CDR2 from the germline V gene are SGHRS and YFSETQ. The CDR3 has 16 residues. The junction had 1 base not matched to a gene; V was cut back by 0 bases and J by 0 bases. The DNA read from the CDR3 is TGCGCCAGCAGCTTGGAGACTAGCGGCTCCTACAATGAG. It translates to CASSLETSGSYNE. The entire CDR3 reads CASSLETSGSYNEQFF.

This clone was seen at least ten times. The CDR3 end is not reached by the read, which stops 3 residues before it; the germline J gene fills it in. The chain links TRBV5-4 to TRBJ1-2, with D possibly being TRBD1 (6 bases). CDR1 is SGHNT, CDR2 YYREEE, per germline (reference sequence). V was cut by 0 bases and J by 6 bases, with 9 bases left in between. The CDR3 length is 13 residues. CDR3 residues: CASSLDREDGYTF. The part of the CDR3 DNA that was read is TGTGCCAGCAGCTTGGACAGGGAGGATGGC.

This clone was found many times. The CDR3 goes on 3 residues after the read ends, and that part is filled in from the germline J gene. The chain couples TRBV7-2 to TRBJ2-7, with TRBD1 as a possible D gene (6 bases). This CDR3 is 15 amino acids long. Per the germline V gene, CDR1 is SGHTA and CDR2 is FQGNSA. Trimming stripped 1 base from V and 2 bases from J, with 12 bases between. CDR3 bases read: TGTGCCAGCAGCTTAGGGGGGCCGCGCACCTACGAG. It yields the protein CASSLGGPRTYE. The CDR3 as a whole reads CASSLGGPRTYEQYF.

This clone was seen ten or more times. Coverage ceases 3 residues before the CDR3 finishes, and the germline J gene fills in the end. The chain links TRBV5-6 to TRBJ2-3; the D is unclear. CDR1 SGHDT and CDR2 YYEEEE come from the germline V gene. Trimming removed 2 bases at V and 2 bases at J, with 9 bases between. The CDR3 loop spans 14 amino acids. The sequenced part of the CDR3 DNA is TGTGCCAGCAGCTTTGGGCCTTACACAGATACG. Its protein is CASSFGPYTDT. The complete CDR3 reads CASSFGPYTDTQYF. The whole variable domain, remainder taken from reference TRBV5-6 and TRBJ2-3, is DAGVTQSPTHLIKTRGQQVTLRCSPKSGHDTVSWYQQALGQGPQFIFQYYEEEERQRGNFPDRFSGHQFPNYSSELNVNALLLGDSALYLCASSFGPYTDTQYFGPGTRLTVL.

This clone was counted ten times or more. The observed sequence ends 3 residues before the CDR3 terminus, with the missing tail filled in from the germline J gene. This chain links TRBV7-9 with TRBJ2-2, with D tentatively TRBD2 (5 bases). The V and J ends lost 6 bases and 0 bases respectively, with 8 bases between them. Per germline, CDR1 SEHNR and CDR2 FQNEAQ (reference sequence). The CDR3 covers 14 residues. The sequenced CDR3 bases are TGTGCCAGCAGTTGGACTGCGAACACCGGGGAG. It encodes CASSWTANTGE. The entire CDR3 reads CASSWTANTGELFF. Drawing the rest from reference TRBV7-9 and TRBJ2-2, the complete variable domain is DTGVSQNPRHKITKRGQNVTFRCDPISEHNRLYWYRQTLGQGPEFLTYFQNEAQLEKSRLLSDRFSAERPKGSFSTLEIQRTEQGDSAMYLCASSWTANTGELFFGEGSRLTVL.

Many counts were recorded for this clone. The read terminates 3 residues before the CDR3 end, so the remaining end is supplied by the germline J gene. V and J are TRBV5-1 and TRBJ1-1, with D uncertain. Trimming cost V 0 bases and J 4 bases, with 7 bases left between them. Germline V gene sequence: CDR1 SGHRS, CDR2 YFSETQ. The CDR3 loop spans 13 amino acids. CDR3 residues: CASSLVRGTEAFF. The sequenced CDR3 bases are TGCGCCAGCAGCTTGGTACGGGGCACTGAA. The variable domain in full, with the rest retrieved from reference TRBV5-1 and TRBJ1-1, is KAGVTQTPRYLIKTRGQQVTLSCSPISGHRSVSWYQQTPGQGLQFLFEYFSETQRNKGNFPGRFSGRQFSNSRSEMNVSTLELGDSALYLCASSLVRGTEAFFGQGTRLTVV.

This clone was observed many times. The CDR3 extends 3 residues past the end of the read, so its final part is completed from the germline J gene. The chain is built from TRBV20-1 and TRBJ1-5, with 9 nucleotides matching TRBD1. V was clipped by 1 base and J by 2 bases; unmatched bases: 3. The CDR3 loop spans 15 amino acids. Germline V CDR1 and CDR2: DFQATT, SNEGSKA (reference sequence). Here the CDR3 reads CSARGWTGGNQPQHF. Partial CDR3 DNA: TGCAGTGCTAGAGGGTGGACAGGGGGCAATCAGCCC.

This clone has more than one count but fewer than ten. The read gets to within 3 residues of the CDR3 end, and the germline J gene fills in the rest. The genes are TRBV10-2 and TRBJ2-1, with 9 bases fitting TRBD1. Germline V gene data show CDR1 as WSHSY and CDR2 as SAAADI. The CDR3 has 16 amino acids. V lost 4 bases and J lost 6; bases outside the gene matches: 10. The sequenced part of the CDR3 DNA is TGCGCCAGCAGTGGGAGTAGGGGACAGGGTATCAATGAG. It translates to CASSGSRGQGINE. The full CDR3 reads CASSGSRGQGINEQFF.

This clone was seen repeatedly, ten times or more. Coverage ceases 3 residues before the CDR3 finishes, and the germline J gene fills in the end. This chain joins TRBV18 and TRBJ2-1; D gene ambiguous. V was cut by 6 bases and J by 5 bases, with 5 bases left in between. CDR3 length: 11 amino acids. Germline CDR1 reads KGHSH; CDR2 reads LQKENI. This CDR3 reads CASSYNNEQFF. The CDR3 bases that were read are TGTGCCAGCTCGTATAACAATGAG.

This clone has a count of ten or more. The read ends 3 residues shy of where the CDR3 ends; the end is completed using the germline J gene. This sequence joins TRBV5-1 and TRBJ2-2; 10 nucleotides agree with TRBD2. In germline, CDR1 is SGHRS, CDR2 YFSETQ. This CDR3 has 16 amino acids. V lost 4 bases and J lost 6; bases outside the gene matches: 9. CDR3 DNA, as far as it was read: TGCGCCAGCAGCCCGGATAGCGGGGGGCTCCCCGGGGAG. It translates to CASSPDSGGLPGE. The whole CDR3 region reads CASSPDSGGLPGELFF.